The present entry profiles one TCR beta chain with its context. The antigen remains undetermined. This sample is part of a study of T cell responses to AZD1222 COVID-19 vaccine. Overall study results and limits: Breadth and depth of Spike-specific TCRs rose after two AZD1222 doses.

The protocol was immunoSEQ multiplex PCR, while the TCRdb copy is restricted to in-frame clones and leaves out a portion. The table has around 28,000 clones, around nine tenths seen once; the top ten hold over 1%. The material was peripheral blood, obtained on day 0 of AZD1222 vaccination. The sequence derives from an adult in good health.

The CDR3 is CAISESGGSGNTIYF. CDR3 DNA sequence: TGTGCCATCAGTGAGTCCGGGGGGTCAGGAAACACCATATATTTT. This sequence joins TRBV10-3 and TRBJ1-3; tentative D call: TRBD1 (5 bases). The CDR3 consists of 15 residues. Germline V lookup: CDR1 ENHRY, CDR2 SYGVKD. V lost 0 bases, J lost 4 bases, and 10 bases lay in between.